This T cell receptor (beta chain) was recorded in a study of T cells after yellow fever vaccination. With respect to this clonotype: Its antigen is unknown.

Study results and limitations: A large majority of primary-vaccination clones showed up again after the booster (about 96% CD4, roughly 91% CD8). Overall, a small share of clonotypes was seen in both CD4 and CD8 compartments.

This CDR3 spans 14 amino acids. V was cut by 4 bases and J by 8 bases, with 15 bases left in between. Germline CDR1 and CDR2: WNHNN and SYGVQD (reference sequence). TCRdb re-called the 5' RACE reads with MiXCR, one entry per CDR3 protein. Here the sample spans under 600,000 distinct CDR3 sequences, 13% being singletons. The sequencing here drew on PBMCs, taken on the day of the yellow fever booster vaccination. The chain is built from TRBV10-1 and TRBJ2-1; perhaps TRBD2 as D (6 bases). The sequence was collected from a man between 25 and 39 years old who received the YFV17D yellow fever vaccine. CDR3 nucleotides: TGCGCCAGCAGTGGCTCACCGCGGGGCGATGAGCAGTTCTTC. Its translation: CASSGSPRGDEQFF.